These T cell receptor beta chains were read from a single sample in a study of T-cell reconstitution after alpha-beta-depleted transplantation in children. TCRdb itself ran the PCR reads through MiXCR, one entry per CDR3 protein. The table lists about 240,000 distinct CDR3 sequences, about 23% of them singletons. The sequenced sample was PBMCs, obtained before TCRalphabeta/CD19-depleted stem cell transplant. Receptors originate from a girl aged 2 to 9 with Fanconi anemia, due to receive a stem cell transplant. The CDR3 runs from the conserved cysteine through the conserved F or W. D genes are given only for firm matches. Only part of the rows carry a size: once, few, many, or a class if the clone is expanded.

v_call,d_call,j_call,clone_size,cdr3_nt,cdr3_aa
TRBV5-5,TRBD1,TRBJ1-1,few,TGTGCCAGCACCAACAGGGGGGGTACTGAAGCTTTCTTT,CASTNRGGTEAFF
TRBV5-6,.,TRBJ2-3,few,TGTGCCAGCAGCTCTCAGGGATCTTATACGCAGTATTTT,CASSSQGSYTQYF
TRBV29-1,TRBD2,TRBJ2-7,many,TGCAGCGTCACAACGGGACTAGATATGGGCGAGCAGTACTTC,CSVTTGLDMGEQYF
TRBV21-1,.,TRBJ2-4,few,TGTGCCAGCAGCACCAGGCCCCAGGGCAAAAACATTCAGTACTTC,CASSTRPQGKNIQYF
TRBV20-1,.,TRBJ2-5,many,TGCAGTGCTAGGATGGGGACCCAGTACTTC,CSARMGTQYF
TRBV20-1,.,TRBJ2-3,.,TGCAGTGCTAGTGTGACAGGCCCAGATACGCAGTATTTT,CSASVTGPDTQYF
TRBV20-1,TRBD1,TRBJ2-7,.,TGCAGTTTCACAGGGGGCGTTTACGAGCAGTACTTC,CSFTGGVYEQYF
TRBV5-1,.,TRBJ2-5,.,TGCGCCAGCATGGAAGGGGGGGGCCAAGAGACCCAGTACTTC,CASMEGGGQETQYF
TRBV7-9,TRBD1,TRBJ2-7,many,TGTGCCAGCAGCCACCGGACCATGAGCCGACAGGGGTTGTACTACGAGCAGTACTTC,CASSHRTMSRQGLYYEQYF
TRBV5-1,TRBD1,TRBJ2-7,.,TGCGCCAGCAGCAATTACGAACAGGGGCTCGGGCGATACGAGCAGTACTTC,CASSNYEQGLGRYEQYF
TRBV20-1,TRBD2,TRBJ2-7,.,TGCAGTGCTAGAAACGGGAGGGCCTCCTACGAGCAGTACTTC,CSARNGRASYEQYF
TRBV13,.,TRBJ2-7,.,TGTGCCAGCAGCCCCCGTCGAGGGGCGGACTCTAACGAGCAGTACTTC,CASSPRRGADSNEQYF
TRBV29-1,.,TRBJ2-2,many,TGCAGCGTTCGCGAAACCGGGGAGCTGTTTTTT,CSVRETGELFF
TRBV29-1,.,TRBJ2-3,many,TGCAGCGTTGACCCTGACAGGTCAGATACGCAGTATTTT,CSVDPDRSDTQYF
TRBV7-3,.,TRBJ2-7,.,TGTGCCAGCAGCTTACGTCGAGGGGGTTCCTACGAGCAGTACTTC,CASSLRRGGSYEQYF
TRBV29-1,.,TRBJ2-1,.,TGCAGCGGGGGATCACAGGGTTTCGCCTACAATGAGCAGTTCTTC,CSGGSQGFAYNEQFF
TRBV15,TRBD2,TRBJ2-3,many,TGTGCCACCAGCAGAGGGCTAGCGGGAGGATACACAGATACGCAGTATTTT,CATSRGLAGGYTDTQYF
TRBV4-2,.,TRBJ1-2,many,TGTGCCAGCAGCCAAGCAGGGTCGGACTATGGCTACACCTTC,CASSQAGSDYGYTF
TRBV4-1,.,TRBJ2-7,few,TGCGCCAGCAGCCAAGACTCTACTTATTCTTCCTACGAGCAGTACTTC,CASSQDSTYSSYEQYF
TRBV5-1,.,TRBJ2-4,.,TGCGCCAGCAGCTTGGACGGGGGCAGAAACATTCAGTACTTC,CASSLDGGRNIQYF
TRBV24-1,.,TRBJ2-1,many,TGTGCCACCAGTGCCCCGGGCCCTTTCCTGTACAATGAGCAGTTCTTC,CATSAPGPFLYNEQFF
TRBV12-3/TRBV12-4,.,TRBJ1-1,.,TGTGCCAGCAGCCCCCTCGAGGTGGGATGGGGCATGAACACTGAAGCTTTCTTT,CASSPLEVGWGMNTEAFF
TRBV6-5,TRBD1,TRBJ2-2,.,TGTGCCAGCAGTTACTCGACAGGGTTTACCGGGGAGCTGTTTTTT,CASSYSTGFTGELFF
TRBV28,.,TRBJ2-7,many,TGTGCCAGCAGTCCACCTGGGACACCAAATACCTACGAGCAGTACTTC,CASSPPGTPNTYEQYF
TRBV9,TRBD2,TRBJ2-2,.,TGTGCCAGCAGCGTAGTAACTAGCGGTTGGGGCACCGGGGAGCTGTTTTTT,CASSVVTSGWGTGELFF
TRBV7-2,.,TRBJ2-1,few,TGTGCCAGCAGTACCCGCAAGGGGAGCTCCTACAATGAGCAGTTCTTC,CASSTRKGSSYNEQFF
TRBV29-1,.,TRBJ2-3,few,TGCAGCGTTGTGGGAGGCACAGATACGCAGTATTTT,CSVVGGTDTQYF
TRBV5-5,.,TRBJ2-7,.,TGTGCCAGCAGCTTGTTGCAGGTCGGGGAGCAGTACTTC,CASSLLQVGEQYF
TRBV29-1,TRBD2,TRBJ2-5,many,TGCAGCGTTGACTCGGGAGGAGAGACCCAGTACTTC,CSVDSGGETQYF
TRBV20-1,.,TRBJ2-6,few,TGCAGTGCTAGAGGGGGCGGTAACTCTGGGGCCAACGTCCTGACTTTC,CSARGGGNSGANVLTF
TRBV11-2,.,TRBJ2-3,.,TGTGCCAGCAGCTTAGGGGTGAGGTACGGGGCGACGCAGTATTTT,CASSLGVRYGATQYF
TRBV4-2,TRBD2,TRBJ2-7,.,TGTGCCAGCAGCCAAGAGAGAAGACTAGCCTCTTACGAGCAGTACTTC,CASSQERRLASYEQYF
TRBV12-3/TRBV12-4,.,TRBJ2-1,many,TGTGCCAGCAGGTCCGAGGGTGGGGGAGTCGTATTCAACAATGAGCAGTTCTTC,CASRSEGGGVVFNNEQFF
TRBV7-6,.,TRBJ2-1,many,TGTGCCAGCAGCTTATCTAGCGCCCTATACAATGAGCAGTTCTTC,CASSLSSALYNEQFF
TRBV3-1,.,TRBJ2-1,.,TGTGCCAGCAGCCAAGACTTCCGGGAAGATCAGTTCTTC,CASSQDFREDQFF
TRBV10-3,TRBD1,TRBJ2-7,.,TGTGCCATCAGTGAGTCACGGACAGGGGTCTCCTACGAGCAGTACTTC,CAISESRTGVSYEQYF
TRBV7-2,.,TRBJ2-7,many,TGTGCCAGCAGCTTTAGCCCCTCACTAGTTTCCGCGGGCTCCTACGAGCAGTACTTC,CASSFSPSLVSAGSYEQYF
TRBV29-1,TRBD1,TRBJ2-1,many,TGCAGCGTTGCGCCGGGACAGGGAGGTGGTGAGCAGTTCTTC,CSVAPGQGGGEQFF
TRBV15,.,TRBJ2-7,many,TGTGCCACCAGCAGGACAGCTAATTCCTACGAGCAGTACTTC,CATSRTANSYEQYF
TRBV28,TRBD2,TRBJ2-7,many,TGTGCCAGCAGTTTGAATGGGGCTAGCGGGAGTCGACTTGCCGAGCAGTACTTC,CASSLNGASGSRLAEQYF
TRBV25-1,TRBD2,TRBJ2-5,few,TGTGCCAGCAGTGAATCGGGGGCGGGAGGAGAGACCCAGTACTTC,CASSESGAGGETQYF
TRBV28,TRBD2,TRBJ2-3,.,TGTGCCAGCAGTTTATCTAGCGGGTCTGAGTTGGGTTTTGGAACAGATACGCAGTATTTT,CASSLSSGSELGFGTDTQYF
TRBV6-1,TRBD1,TRBJ1-6,many,TGTGCCAGCAGCCAGATGGACAGGGGAACCCTCCACTTT,CASSQMDRGTLHF
TRBV20-1,TRBD2,TRBJ2-7,many,TGCAGTGCGGACCCTCTAGCGGGCCGGGCGGTGCAGTACTTC,CSADPLAGRAVQYF
TRBV6-2/TRBV6-3,TRBD2,TRBJ2-1,.,TGTGCCAGCAGTTACCAGCGGGGGGGCAGAAATGAGCACTTCTTC,CASSYQRGGRNEHFF
TRBV6-1,.,TRBJ2-7,.,TGTGCCAGCAGTCGCGAGGGGATTGGCTACGAGCAGTACTTC,CASSREGIGYEQYF
TRBV7-2,.,TRBJ2-1,many,TGTGCCAGCAGCTTCTTAGCGCCAACCCTTTACAATGAGCTGTTCTTC,CASSFLAPTLYNELFF
TRBV7-6,TRBD2,TRBJ2-7,many,TGTGCCAGCAGCTTATTTGGACTAGCGTCGCTACACGGCTCCTACGAGCAGTACTTC,CASSLFGLASLHGSYEQYF
TRBV7-2,.,TRBJ1-4,few,TGTGCCAGCAGCTTAGCTTGGGGAAGTAATGAAAAACTGTTTTTT,CASSLAWGSNEKLFF
TRBV12-3/TRBV12-4,.,TRBJ1-1,many,TGTGCCAGCCAGGGTCCTGAAGCTTTCTTT,CASQGPEAFF
TRBV6-1,TRBD1,TRBJ2-7,many,TGTGCCAGCAGCCCCCTTCCGGGACAGGGTTACGAGCAGTACTTC,CASSPLPGQGYEQYF
TRBV6-4,TRBD2,TRBJ2-1,.,TGTGCCAGCAGTCTGACTAGCGGGAGGGCCCAATTATTC,CASSLTSGRAQLF
TRBV12-3/TRBV12-4,TRBD2,TRBJ2-3,few,TGTGCCAGCAGCTTTAGGACTAGTACAAGCAATTCAGATACGCAGTATTTT,CASSFRTSTSNSDTQYF
TRBV11-2,TRBD2,TRBJ2-3,few,TGTGCCAGCAGCTTAGGAGTACTAGCGGGGCCGGCGGATACGCAGTATTTT,CASSLGVLAGPADTQYF
TRBV20-1,.,TRBJ2-1,.,TGCAGTGCTAGAGACCTGGCGGCAAGCTTCAATGAGCAGTTCTTC,CSARDLAASFNEQFF
TRBV15,.,TRBJ2-2,.,TGTGCCACCAGCAGCCGTAACACCGGGGAGCTGTTTTTT,CATSSRNTGELFF
TRBV20-1,.,TRBJ2-7,.,TGCAGTGCTAGAGATGACGGGGGCTCCTACGAGCAGTACTTC,CSARDDGGSYEQYF
TRBV20-1,.,TRBJ2-3,.,TGCAGTGCTAGCCCCCAGGCAGATACGCAGTATTTT,CSASPQADTQYF
TRBV7-3,TRBD2,TRBJ2-1,few,TGTGCCAGCAGCTTAACGGGGACTAGCGGCTCCTACAATGAGCAGTTCTTC,CASSLTGTSGSYNEQFF